This TCR beta chain was recovered during a study of blood T cell repertoires in COVID-19. Study-wide context: COVID-19 samples collected from the United States, Italy and Spain covered acute and convalescent phases. PBMCs, B-cell-depleted T cells, or T cells provided the cDNA or gDNA that made up the material.

Source study methods: Quantification of nucleated cells was approximated via reference gene primer amplification. Sequenced by immunoSEQ multiplex PCR; TCRdb stores in-frame clones only, minus some. V and J calls and clone size come straight from that table; D and trimming were deduced from the DNA. The data hold 55,000 to 65,000 clones, with 90% observed a single time. This CDR3 comprises 13 residues. Looked up from germline, CDR1 is SGHDT and CDR2 is YYEEEE. The V end lost 1 base, the J end lost 1 base, and 4 bases lay between the germline ends. This clone came up a few times. The origin of this receptor is an elderly woman with active COVID-19. Material for sequencing was peripheral blood. V gene TRBV5-6 combines with J gene TRBJ2-3; D is uncertain. CDR3: CASSLRGTDTQYF. For the CDR3, the DNA is TGTGCCAGCAGCTTGCGGGGCACAGATACGCAGTATTTT.